A selection of T cell receptor beta chains follows, all from one sample in a study of blood T cell repertoires in COVID-19. Clones were sequenced by immunoSEQ multiplex PCR, and TCRdb holds only the in-frame ones, with some missing. The sample consists of more than 200,000 clones, roughly 85% of them appearing once. Sequencing was carried out using PBMCs or T cells enriched from blood (not recorded which). The receptors derive from a man aged 30 to 45 who had recovered from COVID-19. Each CDR3 is given with its conserved first and last residue. A D gene is named only where the DNA matches it firmly. Part of the rows lack a size; the others show once, few, many or a class for expanded clones.

>NA|NA|TRBV5-1|TRBJ1-6
CASSFGRGDYNSPLHF
TGCGCCAGCAGCTTCGGCAGGGGAGACTACAATTCACCCCTCCACTTT
>NA|NA|TRBV5-6|TRBJ1-3
CASSLPSSGNTIYF
TGTGCCAGCAGCTTGCCGTCCTCTGGAAACACCATATATTTT
>NA|few|TRBV3-1/TRBV3-2|TRBJ2-2
CASSQLLNAGELFF
TGTGCCAGCAGCCAACTCCTAAACGCCGGGGAGCTGTTTTTT
>TRBD2|NA|TRBV7-8|TRBJ2-7
CASSPGTSSLYEQYF
TGTGCCAGCAGCCCCGGGACTAGCAGTTTGTACGAGCAGTACTTC
>NA|NA|TRBV24-1|TRBJ1-2
CAVAGDYGYTF
TGTGCCGTCGCCGGGGACTATGGCTACACCTTC
>NA|once|TRBV6-5|TRBJ1-5
CASRSYRASDQPQHF
TGTGCCAGCAGATCTTACAGGGCGTCCGATCAGCCCCAGCATTTT
>NA|NA|TRBV10-1|TRBJ2-7
CARIKNRVGYEQYF
TGCGCCAGGATTAAAAACAGGGTTGGGTACGAGCAGTACTTC
>NA|NA|TRBV29-1|TRBJ2-1
CSVPRPEAINEQFF
TGCAGCGTTCCGCGGCCCGAGGCTATCAATGAGCAGTTCTTC
>NA|few|TRBV9|TRBJ1-1
CASKKSDRNTEAFF
TGTGCCAGCAAGAAATCAGACAGGAACACTGAAGCTTTCTTT
>NA|NA|TRBV20-1|TRBJ2-7
CSARARDEQYF
TGCAGTGCTAGGGCCAGGGACGAGCAGTACTTC
>NA|NA|TRBV12-3/TRBV12-4|TRBJ1-5
CASSQSFNQPQHF
TGTGCCAGCAGTCAGTCTTTTAATCAGCCCCAGCATTTT
>TRBD1|NA|TRBV2|TRBJ1-6
CASGTGAYNSPLHF
TGTGCCAGCGGGACAGGAGCTTATAATTCACCCCTCCACTTT
>NA|NA|TRBV7-8|TRBJ2-7
CASSPDLVRGQYF
TGTGCCAGCAGCCCCGACCTCGTCCGGGGGCAGTACTTC
>NA|few|TRBV9|TRBJ1-4
CASSVQGGSKEKLFF
TGTGCCAGCAGCGTACAAGGAGGGAGTAAAGAAAAACTGTTTTTT
>TRBD1|NA|TRBV2|TRBJ1-2
CASSRDRYSGYTF
TGTGCCAGCAGTAGGGACAGATACTCCGGCTACACCTTC
>NA|NA|TRBV3-1/TRBV3-2|TRBJ1-1
CASSRSPGVNTEAFF
TGTGCCAGCAGCCGATCCCCAGGGGTGAACACTGAAGCTTTCTTT
>TRBD1|NA|TRBV5-1|TRBJ1-6
CASSVGQGTRENSPLHF
TGCGCCAGCAGCGTTGGACAGGGAACTCGGGAAAACTCACCCCTCCACTTT
>NA|NA|TRBV5-1|TRBJ1-2
CASSPTEWNGYTF
TGCGCCAGCAGCCCGACGGAGTGGAATGGCTACACCTTC
>TRBD2|NA|TRBV4-1|TRBJ2-2
CASSQDRLAGTNTGELFF
TGCGCCAGCAGCCAGGATAGACTAGCGGGGACGAACACCGGGGAGCTGTTTTTT
>NA|once|TRBV5-4|TRBJ2-7
CASSSSGTGAYEQYF
TGTGCCAGCAGCTCAAGCGGGACAGGAGCCTACGAGCAGTACTTC
>NA|once|TRBV5-4|TRBJ1-6
CASSLGQEYNSPLHF
TGTGCCAGCAGCTTGGGGCAGGAATATAATTCACCCCTCCACTTT
>TRBD1|NA|TRBV28|TRBJ1-3
CASSHPGQLTGNTIYF
TGTGCCAGCAGTCATCCGGGACAGCTGACTGGAAACACCATATATTTT
>TRBD2|NA|TRBV18|TRBJ2-2
CASSRETSISGELFF
TGTGCCAGCTCCCGTGAGACTAGCATCTCCGGGGAGCTGTTTTTT
>NA|NA|TRBV4-2|TRBJ1-2
CASSQVEGGRGYGYTF
TGTGCCAGCAGCCAGGTCGAGGGGGGGCGAGGCTATGGCTACACCTTC
>NA|NA|TRBV13|TRBJ2-1
CASSPEFFASDYNEQFF
TGTGCCAGCAGCCCGGAGTTTTTTGCTTCGGACTACAATGAGCAGTTCTTC
>TRBD1|NA|TRBV6-4|TRBJ1-4
CASSESYGTGGNEKLFF
TGTGCCAGCAGTGAAAGTTATGGGACAGGGGGCAACGAAAAACTGTTTTTT